This entry lists 4 T cell receptor beta chains sequenced from one sample in a study of T cells in Graves' hyperthyroidism and ophthalmopathy. Using RNA transcripts as the source, TCR beta CDR3 regions were amplified. The TCR CDR3 was amplified in a first-round RT-PCR using the HTBI primer set. TCRdb reanalysed the multiplex PCR reads using MiXCR and keeps one entry per CDR3 protein. Counted here are around 210,000 distinct CDR3 sequences, about a sixth occurring once; the ten biggest clones make up 40% to 65%. Sequencing was carried out using blood. All receptors come from a woman between 50 and 59 years old with Graves' hyperthyroidism.

This clonotype has ten or more counts. The chain links TRBV10-3 to TRBJ2-3, with D perhaps matching TRBD2 (5 bases). The V gene's germline CDR1 is ENHRY and CDR2 SYGVKD. This CDR3 region has 14 residues. V was pared by 7 bases and J by 0 bases, with 11 bases between. CDR3 nucleotide sequence: TGTGCCATCAAGAGCGGAGCTAGCACAGATACGCAGTATTTT. The encoded protein is CAIKSGASTDTQYF.

This rearrangement joins TRBV4-1 to TRBJ1-2; no clear D gene. The CDR3 extends over 16 amino acids. The ends were cut back, 1 base at V and 1 base at J, with 13 bases in the middle. CDR1 is MGHRA and CDR2 is YSYEKL in the germline V gene. The CDR3 is CASSQVAAGVNYGYTF. CDR3 DNA sequence: TGCGCCAGCAGCCAAGTGGCCGCCGGTGTTAACTATGGCTACACCTTC.

The J gene is TRBJ2-5, the V gene TRBV6-5; perhaps D is TRBD1 or TRBD2 (5 bases each). The CDR3 covers 15 residues. V lost 2 bases and J lost 4, with 14 bases in between. Germline CDR1 MNHEY, CDR2 SVGAGI. The CDR3 coding sequence is TGTGCCAGCAGTTACCAAGGGACCCTGGGAGAGACCCAGTACTTC. It yields the protein CASSYQGTLGETQYF.

This clonotype has ten or more counts. V is TRBV11-2 and J is TRBJ2-3; maybe TRBD1 (5 bases). The CDR3 has 17 amino acids. The V end was cut by 0 bases, the J end by 2 bases, with 15 bases between. Germline CDR1 reads SGHAT; CDR2 reads FQNNGV. The DNA of the CDR3 is TGTGCCAGCAGCTTAGACGGAAAGCCAGGGTACACAGATACGCAGTATTTT. Translation gives CASSLDGKPGYTDTQYF.